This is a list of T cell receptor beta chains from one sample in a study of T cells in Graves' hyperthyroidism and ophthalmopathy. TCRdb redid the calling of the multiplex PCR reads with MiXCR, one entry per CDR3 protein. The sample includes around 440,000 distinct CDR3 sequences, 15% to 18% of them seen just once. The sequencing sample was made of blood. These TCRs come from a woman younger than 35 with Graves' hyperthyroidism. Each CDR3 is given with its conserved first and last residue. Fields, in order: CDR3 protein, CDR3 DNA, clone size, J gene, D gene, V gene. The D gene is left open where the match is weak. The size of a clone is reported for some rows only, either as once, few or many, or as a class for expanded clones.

CDR3 protein: CASSEATGTGELFF
CDR3 DNA: TGTGCCAGCAGTGAAGCGACAGGGACCGGGGAGCTGTTTTTT
clone size: many
J gene: TRBJ2-2
D gene: TRBD1
V gene: TRBV2

CDR3 protein: CASSQGLEAVDTQYF
CDR3 DNA: TGTGCCAGCAGCCAAGGACTAGAGGCGGTAGATACGCAGTATTTT
clone size: many
J gene: TRBJ2-3
D gene: TRBD2
V gene: TRBV11-1

CDR3 protein: CASSVAGSDEQYF
CDR3 DNA: TGTGCCAGCAGCGTAGCCGGATCCGACGAGCAGTACTTC
clone size: many
J gene: TRBJ2-7
D gene: -
V gene: TRBV9

CDR3 protein: CASTSNVGNQPQHF
CDR3 DNA: TGTGCCAGCACTTCGAACGTCGGCAATCAGCCCCAGCATTTT
clone size: many
J gene: TRBJ1-5
D gene: -
V gene: TRBV27

CDR3 protein: CATSREWAETNYGYTF
CDR3 DNA: TGTGCCACCAGCAGGGAATGGGCTGAAACTAACTATGGCTACACCTTC
clone size: many
J gene: TRBJ1-2
D gene: -
V gene: TRBV15

CDR3 protein: CASSVVGGEAFF
CDR3 DNA: TGTGCCAGCAGCGTAGTGGGGGGTGAAGCTTTCTTT
clone size: many
J gene: TRBJ1-1
D gene: -
V gene: TRBV9

CDR3 protein: CASSFSGGDTGELFF
CDR3 DNA: TGTGCCAGCAGCTTTAGCGGCGGGGACACCGGGGAGCTGTTTTTT
clone size: many
J gene: TRBJ2-2
D gene: -
V gene: TRBV7-9

CDR3 protein: CANSASRTGGTDTQYF
CDR3 DNA: TGTGCCAACAGTGCCTCCAGGACAGGGGGCACAGATACGCAGTATTTT
clone size: -
J gene: TRBJ2-3
D gene: TRBD1
V gene: TRBV25-1

CDR3 protein: CASSLGGDSSGNQPQHF
CDR3 DNA: TGTGCCAGCAGCTTAGGGGGAGATTCCTCAGGCAATCAGCCCCAGCATTTT
clone size: many
J gene: TRBJ1-5
D gene: -
V gene: TRBV7-9

CDR3 protein: CASSGGRATYNEQFF
CDR3 DNA: TGTGCCAGCAGCGGGGGGCGGGCTACTTACAATGAGCAGTTCTTC
clone size: -
J gene: TRBJ2-1
D gene: -
V gene: TRBV7-2

CDR3 protein: CASRYGGWTGELFF
CDR3 DNA: TGTGCCAGCAGATACGGGGGGTGGACCGGGGAGCTGTTTTTT
clone size: many
J gene: TRBJ2-2
D gene: TRBD2
V gene: TRBV12-3/TRBV12-4

CDR3 protein: CAWSRDSFLSGNTIYF
CDR3 DNA: TGTGCCTGGAGTCGGGACAGCTTCCTTTCTGGAAACACCATATATTTT
clone size: many
J gene: TRBJ1-3
D gene: TRBD1
V gene: TRBV30

CDR3 protein: CASRVLAGEETQYF
CDR3 DNA: TGCGCCAGCAGAGTACTAGCGGGAGAAGAGACCCAGTACTTC
clone size: -
J gene: TRBJ2-5
D gene: TRBD2
V gene: TRBV10-2

CDR3 protein: CASSLLSALLSGNEQFF
CDR3 DNA: TGTGCCAGCAGCTTATTGAGTGCACTGCTCAGCGGCAATGAGCAGTTCTTC
clone size: -
J gene: TRBJ2-1
D gene: -
V gene: TRBV7-9

CDR3 protein: CSAPDPTGVNEKLFF
CDR3 DNA: TGCAGTGCCCCCGACCCGACGGGAGTTAATGAAAAACTGTTTTTT
clone size: many
J gene: TRBJ1-4
D gene: -
V gene: TRBV20-1

CDR3 protein: CASSPPRTWGDTIYF
CDR3 DNA: TGTGCCAGCAGCCCCCCCAGGACATGGGGAGACACCATATATTTT
clone size: -
J gene: TRBJ1-3
D gene: -
V gene: TRBV11-3

CDR3 protein: CASSSSRFSNYGYTF
CDR3 DNA: TGTGCCAGCAGCTCCTCCAGGTTCAGCAACTATGGCTACACCTTC
clone size: -
J gene: TRBJ1-2
D gene: -
V gene: TRBV9

CDR3 protein: CASSQVPPQAYTGELFF
CDR3 DNA: TGTGCCAGCAGCCAAGTCCCCCCGCAGGCTTACACCGGGGAGCTGTTTTTT
clone size: many
J gene: TRBJ2-2
D gene: -
V gene: TRBV3-1

CDR3 protein: CASTEPFRGTEAFF
CDR3 DNA: TGTGCCAGTACTGAGCCATTTCGAGGGACTGAAGCTTTCTTT
clone size: -
J gene: TRBJ1-1
D gene: -
V gene: TRBV19

CDR3 protein: CASTENPSGWDQETQYF
CDR3 DNA: TGCGCCAGCACCGAGAACCCTAGCGGGTGGGACCAAGAGACCCAGTACTTC
clone size: many
J gene: TRBJ2-5
D gene: TRBD2
V gene: TRBV10-1

CDR3 protein: CASSPKGRTSSYNEQFF
CDR3 DNA: TGTGCCAGCAGCCCAAAGGGGCGGACGAGCTCCTACAATGAGCAGTTCTTC
clone size: many
J gene: TRBJ2-1
D gene: -
V gene: TRBV4-2

CDR3 protein: CATSDRTGAHTDTQYF
CDR3 DNA: TGTGCCACCAGTGACCGGACAGGGGCCCACACAGATACGCAGTATTTT
clone size: many
J gene: TRBJ2-3
D gene: TRBD1
V gene: TRBV24-1

CDR3 protein: CASSLRGYYFYEQYF
CDR3 DNA: TGTGCCAGCAGTTTAAGGGGGTACTATTTCTACGAGCAGTACTTC
clone size: -
J gene: TRBJ2-7
D gene: -
V gene: TRBV27

CDR3 protein: CASSFRTSGNDNEQFF
CDR3 DNA: TGCGCCAGCAGCTTTAGGACTAGCGGGAACGACAATGAGCAGTTCTTC
clone size: many
J gene: TRBJ2-1
D gene: TRBD2
V gene: TRBV5-1

CDR3 protein: CASSTLTGPSYEQYF
CDR3 DNA: TGTGCCAGCAGTACATTGACAGGGCCATCCTACGAGCAGTACTTC
clone size: many
J gene: TRBJ2-7
D gene: TRBD1
V gene: TRBV28